This TCR beta chain was sequenced during a study of response to subunit inactivated influenza vaccine. V lost 3 bases and J lost 4, with 9 bases in between. The CDR3 has 13 residues. A single record per CDR3 protein comes from TCRdb applying MiXCR to the RT-PCR reads. The sample lists more than 700,000 distinct CDR3 sequences; about 20% were seen once. The sample consisted of PBMCs from blood, taken approximately 5 days after vaccination. V and J are TRBV12-3 or TRBV12-4 and TRBJ2-5; D call uncertain. This TCR came from a man over 45 who received an inactivated influenza vaccine. This CDR3 reads CASSFFDAETQYF. The CDR3 DNA is TGTGCCAGCAGTTTCTTTGACGCAGAGACCCAGTACTTC.